The entry below describes one T cell receptor (beta chain). Its specificity is not known. Any history of autoimmune disease or systemic immunosuppression disqualified patients. The investigators sampled blood at baseline, at cycle 4 day 1, and at cycle 7 day 1. Sequenced by immunoSEQ multiplex PCR; TCRdb stores in-frame clones only, minus some. The sample has 60,000 to 75,000 clones, approximately 88% seen once. The source of the sample is a study of OX40 agonist ivuxolimab in advanced cancers. Regarding the study as a whole: On average, CD8+ T cells showed a greater number of expanded clones than CD4+. At doses 0.1 to 3.0 mg/kg, CD4+ and CD8+ clones expanded.

Trimming at V came to 7 bases and at J to 2 bases, leaving 6 bases not matched to a gene. The germline CDR1 and CDR2 sequences are MNHNS and SASEGT. The CDR3 has 15 amino acids. This TCR came from an adult with an advanced solid tumor such as melanoma, head and neck, liver or kidney cancer. The gene calls are TRBV6-1 and TRBJ2-7, with 12 bases aligning to TRBD2. The specimen was CD4+ or CD8+ T cells sorted from blood, collected in a trial of the OX40 agonist ivuxolimab. The CDR3 loop is CASNLRLAGAYEQYF. Here the CDR3 DNA reads TGTGCCAGCAACCTCAGACTAGCGGGGGCCTACGAGCAGTACTTC.